The text below deals with one T cell receptor beta chain. Followed longitudinally, the Seattle patients had been enrolled during active infection. The sample originates from a study of blood T cell repertoires in COVID-19. Study summary: Italy, Spain and the United States were the sources of the convalescent and acute COVID-19 samples. T cells, B-cell-depleted T cells, or PBMCs supplied cDNA or gDNA.

V lost 3 bases to trimming and J lost 4 bases, with 16 bases between them. Germline CDR1 reads SGHDN; CDR2 reads FVKESK. This CDR3 has 16 residues. In the original workflow: Using reference gene primer amplification, nucleated cell counts were estimated. Generated by immunoSEQ multiplex PCR, the TCRdb table keeps only in-frame clones and is missing some. Clone size and the V and J calls come from that table; the DNA yielded D and trimming. The table has 150,000 to 200,000 clones, around 81% seen once; the top ten hold about 8.8%. The chain uses TRBV14 and TRBJ2-1; tentative D call: TRBD2 (7 bases). The specimen was peripheral blood. This sequence was found in an elderly woman with COVID-19, enrolled during active disease. The DNA for the CDR3 is TGTGCCAGCAGCCAGGGCCCGGGGGGCGCGTACAATGAGCAGTTCTTC. It codes for CASSQGPGGAYNEQFF.